A single sample is the source of the 2 T cell receptor beta chains below, sequenced in a study of technical replicates of blood from a few donors. TCRdb keeps only in-frame clones here, not all; method: immunoSEQ multiplex PCR. Here the sample spans roughly 82,000 clones, approximately 90% being singletons. Sequenced input: T cells isolated from PBMCs. The receptors derive from a human donor in good health.

The V and J genes are TRBV4-1 and TRBJ2-3, with 10 bases matching TRBD2. This CDR3 is built from 16 residues. J gave up 2 bases and V 3 bases, and 5 bases lay outside the gene matches. Germline values: CDR1 MGHRA, CDR2 YSYEKL. The CDR3 is CASSQFSGRTTDTQYF. In DNA form, the CDR3 reads TGCGCCAGCAGCCAGTTTAGCGGGAGGACCACAGATACGCAGTATTTT.

CDR3 sequence (DNA): TGTGCCAGCAGTTTAGTGTACTCGTACACAGATACGCAGTATTTT. Translation gives CASSLVYSYTDTQYF. The gene calls are TRBV27 and TRBJ2-3; the D is unclear. Trimming shortened V by 2 bases and J by 2 bases, and 11 bases separated the two germline ends. CDR3 size: 15 residues. Germline V lookup: CDR1 MNHEY, CDR2 SMNVEV (reference sequence).